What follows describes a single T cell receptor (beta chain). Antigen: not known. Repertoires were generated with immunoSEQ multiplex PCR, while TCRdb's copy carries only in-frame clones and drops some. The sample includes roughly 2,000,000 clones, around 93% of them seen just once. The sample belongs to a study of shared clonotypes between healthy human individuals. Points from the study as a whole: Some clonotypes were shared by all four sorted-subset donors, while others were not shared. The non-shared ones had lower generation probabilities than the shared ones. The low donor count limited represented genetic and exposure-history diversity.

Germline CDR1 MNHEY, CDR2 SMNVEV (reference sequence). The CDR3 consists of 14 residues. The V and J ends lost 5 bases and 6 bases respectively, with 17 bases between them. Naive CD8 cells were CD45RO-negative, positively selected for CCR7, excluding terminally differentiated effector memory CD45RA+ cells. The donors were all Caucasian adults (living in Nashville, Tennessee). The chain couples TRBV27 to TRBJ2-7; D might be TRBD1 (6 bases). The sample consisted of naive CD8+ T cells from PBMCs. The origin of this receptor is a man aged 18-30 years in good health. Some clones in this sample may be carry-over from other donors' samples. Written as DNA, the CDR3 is TGTGCCAGCAGTGATATACAGGGAGCAGGCGAGCAGTACTTC. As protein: CASSDIQGAGEQYF.